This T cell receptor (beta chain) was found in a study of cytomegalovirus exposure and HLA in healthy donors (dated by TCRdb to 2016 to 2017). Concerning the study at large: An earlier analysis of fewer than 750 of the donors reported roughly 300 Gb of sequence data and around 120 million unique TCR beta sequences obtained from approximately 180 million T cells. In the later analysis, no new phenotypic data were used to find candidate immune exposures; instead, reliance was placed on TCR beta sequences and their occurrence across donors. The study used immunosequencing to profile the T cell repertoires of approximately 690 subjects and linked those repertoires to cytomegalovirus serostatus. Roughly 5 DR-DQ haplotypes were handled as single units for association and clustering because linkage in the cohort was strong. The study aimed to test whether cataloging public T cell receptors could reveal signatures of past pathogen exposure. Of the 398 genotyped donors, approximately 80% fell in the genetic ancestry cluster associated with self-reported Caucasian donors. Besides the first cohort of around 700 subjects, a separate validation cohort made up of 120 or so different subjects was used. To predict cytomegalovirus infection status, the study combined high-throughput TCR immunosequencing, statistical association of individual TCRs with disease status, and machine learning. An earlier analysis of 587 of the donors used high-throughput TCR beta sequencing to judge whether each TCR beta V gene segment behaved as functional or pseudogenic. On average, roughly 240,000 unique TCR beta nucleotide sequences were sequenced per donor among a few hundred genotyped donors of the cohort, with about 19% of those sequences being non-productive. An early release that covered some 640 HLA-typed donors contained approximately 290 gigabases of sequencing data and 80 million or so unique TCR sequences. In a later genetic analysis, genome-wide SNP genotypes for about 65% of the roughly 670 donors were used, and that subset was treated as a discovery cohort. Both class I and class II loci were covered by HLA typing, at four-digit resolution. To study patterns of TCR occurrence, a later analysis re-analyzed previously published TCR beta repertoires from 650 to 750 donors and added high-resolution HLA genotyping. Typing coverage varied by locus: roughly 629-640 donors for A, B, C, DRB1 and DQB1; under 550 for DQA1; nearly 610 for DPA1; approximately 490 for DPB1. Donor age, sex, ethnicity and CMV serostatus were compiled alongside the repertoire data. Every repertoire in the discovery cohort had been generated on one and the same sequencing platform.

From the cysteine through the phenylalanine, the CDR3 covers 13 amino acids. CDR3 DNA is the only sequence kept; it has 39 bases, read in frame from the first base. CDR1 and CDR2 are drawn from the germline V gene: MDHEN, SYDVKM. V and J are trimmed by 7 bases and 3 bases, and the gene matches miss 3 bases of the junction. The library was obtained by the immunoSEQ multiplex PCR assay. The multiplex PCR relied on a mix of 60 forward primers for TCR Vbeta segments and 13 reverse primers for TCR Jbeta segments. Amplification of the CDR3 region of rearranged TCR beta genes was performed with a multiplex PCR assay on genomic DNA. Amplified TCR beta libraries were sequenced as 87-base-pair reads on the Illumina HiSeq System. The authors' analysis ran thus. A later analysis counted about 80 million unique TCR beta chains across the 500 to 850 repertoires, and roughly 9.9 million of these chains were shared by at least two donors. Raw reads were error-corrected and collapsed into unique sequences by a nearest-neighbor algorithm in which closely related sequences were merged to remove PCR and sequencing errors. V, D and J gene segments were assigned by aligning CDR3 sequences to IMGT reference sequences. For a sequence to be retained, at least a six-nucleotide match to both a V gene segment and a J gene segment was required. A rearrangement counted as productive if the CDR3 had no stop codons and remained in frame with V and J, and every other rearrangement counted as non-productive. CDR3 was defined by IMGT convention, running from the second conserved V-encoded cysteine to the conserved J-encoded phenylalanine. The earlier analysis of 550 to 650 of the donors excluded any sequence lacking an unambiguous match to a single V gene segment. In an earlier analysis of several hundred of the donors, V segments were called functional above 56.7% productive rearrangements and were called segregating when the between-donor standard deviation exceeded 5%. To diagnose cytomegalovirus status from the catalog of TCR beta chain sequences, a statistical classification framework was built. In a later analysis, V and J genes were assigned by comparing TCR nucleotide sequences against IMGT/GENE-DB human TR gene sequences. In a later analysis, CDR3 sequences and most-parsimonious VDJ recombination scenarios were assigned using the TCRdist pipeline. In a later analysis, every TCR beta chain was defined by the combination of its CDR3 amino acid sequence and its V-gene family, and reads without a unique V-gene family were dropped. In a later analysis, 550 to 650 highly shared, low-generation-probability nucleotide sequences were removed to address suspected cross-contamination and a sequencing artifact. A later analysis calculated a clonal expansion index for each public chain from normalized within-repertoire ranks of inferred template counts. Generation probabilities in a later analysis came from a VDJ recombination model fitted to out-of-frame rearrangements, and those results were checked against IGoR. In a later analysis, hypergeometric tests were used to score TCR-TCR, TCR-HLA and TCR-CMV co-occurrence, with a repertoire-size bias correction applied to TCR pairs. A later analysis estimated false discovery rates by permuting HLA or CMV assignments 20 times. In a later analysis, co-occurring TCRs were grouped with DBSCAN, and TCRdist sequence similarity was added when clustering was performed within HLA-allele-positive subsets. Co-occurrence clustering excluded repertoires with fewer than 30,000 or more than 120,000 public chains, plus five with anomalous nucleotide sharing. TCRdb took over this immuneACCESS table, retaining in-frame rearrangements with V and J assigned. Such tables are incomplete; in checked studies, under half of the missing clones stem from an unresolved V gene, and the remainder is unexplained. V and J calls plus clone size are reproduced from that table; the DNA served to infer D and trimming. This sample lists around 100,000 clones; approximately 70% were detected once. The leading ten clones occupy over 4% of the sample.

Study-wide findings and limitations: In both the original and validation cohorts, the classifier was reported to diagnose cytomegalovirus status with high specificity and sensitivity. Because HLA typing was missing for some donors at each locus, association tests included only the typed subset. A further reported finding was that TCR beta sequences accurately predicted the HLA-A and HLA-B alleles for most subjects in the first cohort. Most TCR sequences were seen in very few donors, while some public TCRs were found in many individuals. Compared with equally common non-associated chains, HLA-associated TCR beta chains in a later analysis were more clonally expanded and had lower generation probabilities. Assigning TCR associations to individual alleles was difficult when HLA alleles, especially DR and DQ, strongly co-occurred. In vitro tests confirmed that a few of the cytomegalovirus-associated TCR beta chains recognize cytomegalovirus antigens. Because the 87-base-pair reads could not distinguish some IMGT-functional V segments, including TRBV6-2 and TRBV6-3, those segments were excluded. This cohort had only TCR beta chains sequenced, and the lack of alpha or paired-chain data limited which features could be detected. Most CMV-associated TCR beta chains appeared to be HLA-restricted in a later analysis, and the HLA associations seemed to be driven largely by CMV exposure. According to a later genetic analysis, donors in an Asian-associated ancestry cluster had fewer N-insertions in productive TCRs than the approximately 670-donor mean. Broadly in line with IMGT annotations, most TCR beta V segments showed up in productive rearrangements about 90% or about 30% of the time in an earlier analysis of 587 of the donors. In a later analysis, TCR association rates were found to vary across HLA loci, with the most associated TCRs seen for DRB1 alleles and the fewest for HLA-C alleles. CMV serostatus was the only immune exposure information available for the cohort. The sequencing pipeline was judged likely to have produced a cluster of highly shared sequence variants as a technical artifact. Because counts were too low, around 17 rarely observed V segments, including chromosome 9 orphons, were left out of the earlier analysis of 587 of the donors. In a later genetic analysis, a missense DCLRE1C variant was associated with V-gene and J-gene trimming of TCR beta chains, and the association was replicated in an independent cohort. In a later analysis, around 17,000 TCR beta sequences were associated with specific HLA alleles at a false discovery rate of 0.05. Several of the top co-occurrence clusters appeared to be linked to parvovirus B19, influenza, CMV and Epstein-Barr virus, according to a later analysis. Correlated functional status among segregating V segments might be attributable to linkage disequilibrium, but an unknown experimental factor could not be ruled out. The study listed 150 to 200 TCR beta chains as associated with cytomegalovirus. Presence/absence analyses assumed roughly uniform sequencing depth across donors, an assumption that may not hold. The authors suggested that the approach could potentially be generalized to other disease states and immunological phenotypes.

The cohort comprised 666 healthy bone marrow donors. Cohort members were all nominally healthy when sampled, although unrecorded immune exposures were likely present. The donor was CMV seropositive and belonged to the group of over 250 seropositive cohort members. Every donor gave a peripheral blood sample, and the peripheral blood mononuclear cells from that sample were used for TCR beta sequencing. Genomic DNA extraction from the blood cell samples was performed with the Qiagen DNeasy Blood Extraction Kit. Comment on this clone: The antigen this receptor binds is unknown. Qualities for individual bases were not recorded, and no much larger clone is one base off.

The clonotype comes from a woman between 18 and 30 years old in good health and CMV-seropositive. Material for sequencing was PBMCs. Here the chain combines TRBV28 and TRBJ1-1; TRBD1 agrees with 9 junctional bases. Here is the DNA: TGTGCCAGCAAAACAGGGGGCTACACTGAAGCTTTCTTT. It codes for CASKTGGYTEAFF.